A single sample is the source of the 20 T cell receptor beta chains below, sequenced in a study of T cell changes during pregnancy in multiple sclerosis. Data came from immunoSEQ multiplex PCR; TCRdb stores just in-frame clones and leaves some out. The sample shows roughly 110,000 clones, just under 95% of them seen only once. Sequencing used peripheral blood, obtained after pregnancy. Every receptor here comes from a female donor with multiple sclerosis, enrolled in a pregnancy study.

This CDR3 reads CASSLGQPTEAFF. In DNA, the CDR3 is TGCGCCAGCAGCTTGGGACAGCCGACTGAAGCTTTCTTT. This chain joins TRBV5-1 and TRBJ1-1; weak D call: TRBD1 (5 bases). The CDR3 extends over 13 amino acids. Germline-derived CDR1 and CDR2 are SGHRS and YFSETQ. V was clipped by 0 bases and J by 5 bases, with 8 bases between them.

The V gene is TRBV4-1, the J gene TRBJ2-1; tentatively, D is TRBD1 (6 bases). The germline CDR1 and CDR2 sequences are MGHRA and YSYEKL. This CDR3 has 16 residues. Trimming shortened V by 4 bases and J by 6 bases, and 19 bases separated the two germline ends. The CDR3 sequence: CASSPRTVSVGNEQFF. CDR3 nucleotides: TGCGCCAGCAGCCCTAGGACAGTAAGTGTTGGCAATGAGCAGTTCTTC.

V and J are TRBV7-8 and TRBJ1-1; 7 bases fit TRBD1. This CDR3 contains 13 residues. The germline CDR1 and CDR2 sequences are SGHVS and FQNEAQ. V lost 2 bases and J lost 6; bases outside the gene matches: 3. The CDR3 DNA follows: TGTGCCAGCAGCTTACAGGGGGTCCCTGAAGCTTTCTTT. Its protein is CASSLQGVPEAFF.

This chain joins TRBV5-1 and TRBJ2-7, with 9 bases fitting TRBD2. Germline V gene data show CDR1 as SGHRS and CDR2 as YFSETQ. CDR3 size: 16 residues. V gave up 4 bases and J gave up 3 bases; unmatched junction bases: 11. The CDR3 is CASSLGLGLADYEQYF. In nucleotides, the CDR3 is TGCGCCAGCAGCCTCGGACTGGGACTAGCCGACTACGAGCAGTACTTC.

This sequence joins TRBV15 and TRBJ2-5; no firm D call. The ends were cut back, 0 bases at V and 5 bases at J, with 7 bases in the middle. Germline V gene lookup returns CDR1 LNHNV and CDR2 YYDKDF (reference sequence). CDR3 length equals 13 residues. The CDR3 protein is CATSRDLSETQYF. Written as DNA, the CDR3 is TGTGCCACCAGCAGAGATCTCTCCGAGACCCAGTACTTC. The variable domain in full, with the rest retrieved from reference TRBV15 and TRBJ2-5, is DAMVIQNPRYQVTQFGKPVTLSCSQTLNHNVMYWYQQKSSQAPKLLFHYYDKDFNNEADTPDNFQSRRPNTSFCFLDIRSPGLGDTAMYLCATSRDLSETQYFGPGTRLLVL.

This clone is a singleton in its sample. J is TRBJ1-3 and V is TRBV28; the D is unclear. Germline lookup yields CDR1 MDHEN and CDR2 SYDVKM. The CDR3 sequence is 15 residues long. The CDR3 sequence: CGHAAGHAAGNTIYF. CDR3 nucleotide sequence: TGTGGGCATGCTGCTGGGCATGCTGCTGGAAACACCATATATTTT.

The chain couples TRBV28 to TRBJ2-2; D uncertain. Between the trimmed V and J ends, which lost 1 base and 1 base, there was a span of 7 bases. The CDR3 runs to 15 residues. The germline CDR1 and CDR2 sequences are MDHEN and SYDVKM. In DNA, the CDR3 is TGTGCCAGCAGTTTATCCCGGAGGAACACCGGGGAGCTGTTTTTT. Protein sequence: CASSLSRRNTGELFF.

The chain employs TRBV30 and TRBJ1-3, with 7 bases fitting TRBD1. The CDR3 contains 16 residues. Germline lookup yields CDR1 GTSNPN and CDR2 SVGIG (reference sequence). V lost 6 bases and J lost 0; bases outside the gene matches: 11. The CDR3 sequence: CACARGQLSSGNTIYF. The CDR3 DNA is TGTGCCTGCGCAAGGGGACAGCTGAGCTCTGGAAACACCATATATTTT.

The V call is TRBV9, the J call TRBJ2-5; tentatively, D is TRBD1 (5 bases). Germline lookup yields CDR1 SGDLS and CDR2 YYNGEE. V gave up 2 bases and J gave up 0 bases, with 8 bases separating them. The CDR3 runs to 14 residues. This chain's CDR3 is CASSVQGNQETQYF. In nucleotides, the CDR3 is TGTGCCAGCAGCGTTCAGGGTAACCAAGAGACCCAGTACTTC.

This sequence joins TRBV5-1 and TRBJ2-5; TRBD1 aligns across 9 bases. The CDR3 is 14 residues long. V dropped 0 bases and J dropped 4; count of bases not matched to a gene: 1. CDR1 and CDR2 (germline): SGHRS, YFSETQ. For the CDR3, the DNA is TGCGCCAGCAGCTTGGGGACAGGGGTAGAGACCCAGTACTTC. Translation gives CASSLGTGVETQYF.

As DNA, the CDR3 is TGTGCCAGCTCACCCCCGGGGGGCCGCGATACGCAGTATTTT. It encodes CASSPPGGRDTQYF. The V gene is TRBV18, the J gene TRBJ2-3; TRBD2 is a possible D gene (7 bases). CDR3 length: 14 residues. Deletions cut 3 bases from V and 6 bases from J, with 13 bases between. CDR1 is KGHSH and CDR2 is LQKENI in the germline V gene. The whole variable domain, remainder taken from reference TRBV18 and TRBJ2-3, is NAGVMQNPRHLVRRRGQEARLRCSPMKGHSHVYWYRQLPEEGLKFMVYLQKENIIDESGMPKERFSAEFPKEGPSILRIQQVVRGDSAAYFCASSPPGGRDTQYFGPGTRLTVL.

This chain uses TRBV30 with TRBJ2-2, with a possible D match to TRBD1 (5 bases). Trimming stripped 5 bases from V and 5 bases from J, with 9 bases between. There are 12 residues in the CDR3. Looked up from germline, CDR1 is GTSNPN and CDR2 is SVGIG (reference sequence). CDR3 DNA sequence: TGTGCCTGGTCCAGGGCTACCGGGGAGCTGTTTTTT. Encoded protein: CAWSRATGELFF.

The V call is TRBV7-2, the J call TRBJ1-4; the D is unclear. Germline CDR1 reads SGHTA; CDR2 reads FQGNSA. Trimming removed 2 bases at V and 1 base at J, with 2 bases between. CDR3 length: 13 amino acids. The DNA for the CDR3 is TGTGCCAGCAGCTTACAAACTAATGAAAAACTGTTTTTT. Translation gives CASSLQTNEKLFF.

The V call is TRBV5-4, the J call TRBJ1-1; D unclear. Germline-derived CDR1 and CDR2 are SGHNT and YYREEE (reference sequence). V was clipped by 4 bases and J by 6 bases, with 16 bases between them. This CDR3 comprises 14 residues. CDR3 nucleotides: TGTGCCAGCAGCCTACCGGCAGGTTACCCTGAAGCTTTCTTT. This translates into CASSLPAGYPEAFF.

V is TRBV7-6 and J is TRBJ1-1, with D tentatively TRBD1 (5 bases). V lost 1 base to trimming and J lost 6 bases, with 15 bases between them. This CDR3 is 15 amino acids long. CDR1 is SGHVS and CDR2 is FNYEAQ in the germline V gene. The CDR3 sequence: CASSLDRGELAEAFF. The CDR3, as DNA: TGTGCCAGCAGCTTAGATCGGGGGGAACTCGCTGAAGCTTTCTTT.

The CDR3 loop is CASSYTSPPLHEQYF. DNA for the CDR3: TGTGCCAGCAGTTACACCAGTCCTCCGCTCCACGAGCAGTACTTC. The rearrangement uses TRBV6-5 and TRBJ2-7; D uncertain. V shed 2 bases and J shed 5 bases, with 16 bases lying between them. The germline V gene encodes CDR1 MNHEY and CDR2 SVGAGI. This CDR3 spans 15 amino acids.

CDR3: CASSLSRGWNQPQHF. CDR3 in DNA: TGTGCCAGCAGCTTGTCTCGAGGGTGGAATCAGCCCCAGCATTTT. J is TRBJ1-5 and V is TRBV5-6; D remains ambiguous. From germline, CDR1 is SGHDT and CDR2 YYEEEE. The CDR3 loop spans 15 amino acids. Trimming removed 1 base from V and 4 bases from J, with 12 bases in between.

This chain joins TRBV2 and TRBJ1-2; 7 bases align to TRBD1. CDR3 length: 13 residues. J gave up 3 bases and V 7 bases, and 5 bases lay outside the gene matches. CDR1 is SNHLY, CDR2 FYNNEI, per germline. The CDR3 sequence is CASTRGRDYGYTF. CDR3 sequence (DNA): TGTGCCAGCACGAGGGGGCGAGACTATGGCTACACCTTC.

The rearrangement links TRBV5-1 to TRBJ2-6; TRBD1 matches at 10 bases. The CDR3 contains 17 residues. V was pared by 3 bases and J by 1 base, with 4 bases of the junction left unmatched. The germline CDR1 and CDR2 sequences are SGHRS and YFSETQ. The CDR3 DNA sequence: TGCGCCAGCAGCTGGACAGGGGGTTCTTCTGGGGCCAACGTCCTGACTTTC. It yields the protein CASSWTGGSSGANVLTF.

This rearrangement joins TRBV5-6 to TRBJ2-2, with D perhaps TRBD2 (6 bases). Germline CDR1 SGHDT, CDR2 YYEEEE. Deletions cut 1 base from V and 5 bases from J, with 12 bases between. There are 15 residues in the CDR3. The CDR3 sequence: CASSLIPAGTGELFF. Here the CDR3 DNA reads TGTGCCAGCAGCTTGATCCCGGCGGGGACCGGGGAGCTGTTTTTT.